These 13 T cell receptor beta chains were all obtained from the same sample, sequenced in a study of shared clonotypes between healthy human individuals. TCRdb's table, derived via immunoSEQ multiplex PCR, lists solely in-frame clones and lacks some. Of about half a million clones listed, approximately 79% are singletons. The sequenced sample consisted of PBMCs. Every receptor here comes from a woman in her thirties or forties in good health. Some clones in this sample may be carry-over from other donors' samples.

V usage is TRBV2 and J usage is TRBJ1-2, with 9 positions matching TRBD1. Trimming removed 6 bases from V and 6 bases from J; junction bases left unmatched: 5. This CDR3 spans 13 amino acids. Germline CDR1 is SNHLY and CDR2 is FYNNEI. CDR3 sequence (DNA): TGTGCCAGCAGACGGGGACAGGGAGATGGCTACACCTTC. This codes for CASRRGQGDGYTF.

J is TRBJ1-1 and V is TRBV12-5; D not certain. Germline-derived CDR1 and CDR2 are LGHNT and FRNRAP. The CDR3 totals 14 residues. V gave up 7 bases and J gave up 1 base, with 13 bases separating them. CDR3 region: CASALRRENTEAFF. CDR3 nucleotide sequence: TGTGCTAGTGCCCTTAGGAGGGAGAACACTGAAGCTTTCTTT.

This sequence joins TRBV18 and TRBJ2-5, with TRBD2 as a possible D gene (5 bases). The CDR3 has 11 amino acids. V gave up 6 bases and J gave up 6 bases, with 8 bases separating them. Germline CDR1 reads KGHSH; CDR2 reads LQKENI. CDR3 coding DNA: TGTGCCAGCTCCGACGGGAAGACCCAGTACTTC. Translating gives CASSDGKTQYF.

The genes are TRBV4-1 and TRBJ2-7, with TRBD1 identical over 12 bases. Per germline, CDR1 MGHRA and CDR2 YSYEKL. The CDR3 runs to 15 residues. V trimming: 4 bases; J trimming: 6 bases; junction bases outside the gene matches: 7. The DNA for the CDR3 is TGCGCCAGCAGCCGACCGGGACAGGGGGCCGGCGAGCAGTACTTC. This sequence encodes CASSRPGQGAGEQYF.

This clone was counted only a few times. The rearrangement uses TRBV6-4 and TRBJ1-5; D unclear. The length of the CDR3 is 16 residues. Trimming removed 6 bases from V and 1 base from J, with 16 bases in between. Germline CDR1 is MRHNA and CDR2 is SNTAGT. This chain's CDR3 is CASRHLGGRSNQPQHF. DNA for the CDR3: TGTGCCAGCAGACATTTGGGAGGGCGAAGCAATCAGCCCCAGCATTTT.

DNA for the CDR3: TGTGCCAGCAGCTGGCCGGGACAGAGGTTCTCTGGGGCCAACGTCCTGACTTTC. Protein sequence: CASSWPGQRFSGANVLTF. The V gene is TRBV7-2, the J gene TRBJ2-6, with 7 bases lining up with TRBD1. This CDR3 region has 18 residues. The germline V gene encodes CDR1 SGHTA and CDR2 FQGNSA. The junction had 9 bases not matched to a gene; V was cut back by 4 bases and J by 0 bases.

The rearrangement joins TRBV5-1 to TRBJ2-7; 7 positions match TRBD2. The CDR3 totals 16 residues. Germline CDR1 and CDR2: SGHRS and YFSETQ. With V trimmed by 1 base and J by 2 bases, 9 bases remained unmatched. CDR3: CASSLQGGRFAYEQYF. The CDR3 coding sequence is TGCGCCAGCAGCTTGCAGGGAGGGCGGTTTGCCTACGAGCAGTACTTC.

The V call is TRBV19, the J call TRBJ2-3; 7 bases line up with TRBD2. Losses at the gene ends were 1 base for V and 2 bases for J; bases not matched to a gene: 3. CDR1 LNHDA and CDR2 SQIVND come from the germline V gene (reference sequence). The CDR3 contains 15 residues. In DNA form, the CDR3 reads TGTGCCAGTAGTATAGGAGCGGGAACCACAGATACGCAGTATTTT. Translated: CASSIGAGTTDTQYF.

In DNA, the CDR3 is TGTGCCAGCAGCGACAGGGGTGAGACCCAGTACTTC. It codes for CASSDRGETQYF. V is TRBV7-3 and J is TRBJ2-5; 8 nucleotides line up with TRBD1. CDR1 and CDR2 (germline): SGHTA, FQGTGA. The ends lost 5 bases at V and 5 bases at J; junction bases unmatched: 1. The CDR3 length is 12 residues.

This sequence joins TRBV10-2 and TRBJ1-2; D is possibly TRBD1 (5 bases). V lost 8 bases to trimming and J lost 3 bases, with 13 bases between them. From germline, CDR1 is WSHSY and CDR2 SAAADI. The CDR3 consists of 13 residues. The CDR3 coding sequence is TGCGCCAGCGGTCGACAGTCCGACTATGGCTACACCTTC. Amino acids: CASGRQSDYGYTF.

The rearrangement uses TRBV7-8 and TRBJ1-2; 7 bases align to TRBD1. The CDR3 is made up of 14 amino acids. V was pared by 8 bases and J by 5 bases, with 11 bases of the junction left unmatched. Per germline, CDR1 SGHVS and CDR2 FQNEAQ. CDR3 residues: CASYRGVSGYGYTF. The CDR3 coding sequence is TGTGCCAGCTACAGGGGCGTATCTGGTTATGGCTACACCTTC. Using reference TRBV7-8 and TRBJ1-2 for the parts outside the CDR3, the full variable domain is GAGVSQSPRYKVAKRGQDVALRCDPISGHVSLFWYQQALGQGPEFLTYFQNEAQLDKSGLPSDRFFAERPEGSVSTLKIQRTQQEDSAVYLCASYRGVSGYGYTFGSGTRLTVV.

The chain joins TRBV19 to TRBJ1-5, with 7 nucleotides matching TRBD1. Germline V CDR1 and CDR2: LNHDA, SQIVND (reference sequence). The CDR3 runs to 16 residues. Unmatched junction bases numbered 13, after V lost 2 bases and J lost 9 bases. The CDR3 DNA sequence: TGTGCCAGTAGTATAAGCGACAGGGTGAGATGGGCGCCCCAGCATTTT. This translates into CASSISDRVRWAPQHF.

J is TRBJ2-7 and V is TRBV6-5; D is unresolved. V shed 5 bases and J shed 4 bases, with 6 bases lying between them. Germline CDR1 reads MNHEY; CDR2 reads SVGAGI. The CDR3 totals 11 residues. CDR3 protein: CASSQQYEQYF. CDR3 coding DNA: TGTGCCAGCAGTCAACAATACGAGCAGTACTTC.